This entry is about one TCR beta chain. This entry comes from a study of patients and donors after allogeneic stem cell transplantation. CDR3 length: 15 amino acids. CDR1 and CDR2 (germline): DFQATT, SNEGSKA (reference sequence). V was cut by 5 bases and J by 4 bases, with 15 bases left in between. TCRdb reprocessed the RT-PCR reads with MiXCR, giving one entry per CDR3 protein. This sample has tens of thousands of distinct CDR3 sequences, with around 35% found just once. The chain carries TRBV20-1 and TRBJ1-6; D possibly corresponds to TRBD1 (5 bases). This receptor was obtained from a human donor who was either an allogeneic HSCT recipient or a stem cell or donor lymphocyte infusion donor (not recorded which). It is not recorded whose cells these are; they may come from a transplant donor. Sequencing used blood, either unsorted or a sorted T cell fraction (not recorded which). The CDR3 bases are TGCAGTGCTCTACTGACAGAGGAGTATAATTCACCCCTCCACTTT. Translation: CSALLTEEYNSPLHF.